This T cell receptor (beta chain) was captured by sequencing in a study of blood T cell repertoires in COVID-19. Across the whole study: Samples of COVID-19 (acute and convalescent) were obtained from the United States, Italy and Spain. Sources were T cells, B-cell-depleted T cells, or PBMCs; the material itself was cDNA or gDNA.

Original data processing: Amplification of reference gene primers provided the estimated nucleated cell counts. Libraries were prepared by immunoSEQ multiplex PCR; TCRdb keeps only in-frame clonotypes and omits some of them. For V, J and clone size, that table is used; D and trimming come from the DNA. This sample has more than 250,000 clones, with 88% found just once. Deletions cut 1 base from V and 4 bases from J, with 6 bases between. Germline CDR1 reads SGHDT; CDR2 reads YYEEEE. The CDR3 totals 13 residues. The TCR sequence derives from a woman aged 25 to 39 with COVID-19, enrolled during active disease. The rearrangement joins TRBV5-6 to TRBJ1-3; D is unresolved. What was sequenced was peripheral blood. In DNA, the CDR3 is TGTGCCAGCAGCTTGCGGGGAGGAAACACCATATATTTT. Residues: CASSLRGGNTIYF.